The 26 T cell receptor beta chains reported below all come from one sample, sequenced in a study of PD-L1 blockade in urothelial cancer. Time point given: pretreatment peripheral blood. Profiling relied on immunoSEQ multiplex PCR, and the TCRdb table lists in-frame clones only, not all of them. Of 80,000 to 90,000 clones listed, about 84% are singletons. Specimen: PBMCs, collected around atezolizumab (anti-PD-L1) treatment. Receptors were obtained from a man in his 60s with urothelial cancer.

The chain links TRBV6-1 to TRBJ1-6; unclear D gene. Germline loops: CDR1 MNHNS, CDR2 SASEGT. This CDR3 region has 15 residues. The V end was cut by 2 bases, the J end by 10 bases, with 15 bases between. The CDR3 nucleotides are TGTGCCAGCAGTGAAAAGAGTTTGGAGTCATCACCCCTCCACTTT. Translation: CASSEKSLESSPLHF.

The chain uses TRBV28 and TRBJ2-1; 8 bases map to TRBD1. This CDR3 contains 17 residues. V trimming: 4 bases; J trimming: 8 bases; junction bases outside the gene matches: 16. CDR1 and CDR2 from the germline V gene are MDHEN and SYDVKM. Here the CDR3 reads CASSSVALGRGRDEQFF. The CDR3, as DNA: TGTGCCAGCAGTTCAGTCGCTTTGGGCAGGGGGCGCGATGAGCAGTTCTTC.

The genes are TRBV18 and TRBJ1-2; D might be TRBD1 (5 bases). CDR3 size: 13 residues. The V end was cut by 0 bases, the J end by 10 bases, with 12 bases between. Germline loops: CDR1 KGHSH, CDR2 LQKENI. This CDR3 reads CASSPPGTAFYTF. CDR3 nucleotide sequence: TGTGCCAGCTCACCACCGGGGACTGCCTTCTACACCTTC. The full variable domain, rest sourced from reference TRBV18 and TRBJ1-2, is NAGVMQNPRHLVRRRGQEARLRCSPMKGHSHVYWYRQLPEEGLKFMVYLQKENIIDESGMPKERFSAEFPKEGPSILRIQQVVRGDSAAYFCASSPPGTAFYTFGSGTRLTVV.

The rearrangement links TRBV29-1 to TRBJ1-4, with 12 bases that match TRBD1. J was trimmed by 5 bases and V by 6 bases; bases with no gene match: 4. This CDR3 contains 14 residues. Germline CDR1 and CDR2: SQVTM and ANQGSEA. The CDR3 sequence is CSVGQGAGNEKLFF. Written as DNA, the CDR3 is TGCAGCGTGGGACAGGGGGCGGGAAATGAAAAACTGTTTTTT.

This clone was counted once. V usage is TRBV30 and J usage is TRBJ2-7; TRBD1 matches at 11 bases. The CDR3 loop spans 13 amino acids. In germline, CDR1 is GTSNPN, CDR2 SVGIG (reference sequence). Trimming removed 1 base from V and 6 bases from J; junction bases left unmatched: 2. In DNA form, the CDR3 reads TGTGCCTGGAGTGAGGGGACAGGGGGCGAGCAGTACTTC. This translates into CAWSEGTGGEQYF.

This clone showed up just a few times. The chain carries TRBV27 and TRBJ1-6; the D is unclear. This CDR3 has 12 amino acids. The germline CDR1 and CDR2 sequences are MNHEY and SMNVEV (reference sequence). CDR3: CAAAGGNSPLHF. CDR3 in DNA: TGTGCGGCGGCGGGTGGGAATTCACCCCTCCACTTT.

The V gene is TRBV7-9, the J gene TRBJ1-1; D is unresolved. CDR3 length: 11 amino acids. V was clipped by 1 base and J by 7 bases, with 4 bases between them. Germline V CDR1 and CDR2: SEHNR, FQNEAQ (reference sequence). DNA for the CDR3: TGTGCCAGCAGCTTAGGTAATGAAGCTTTCTTT. Translation gives CASSLGNEAFF.

The chain has TRBV6-4 and TRBJ1-1; no reliable D call. There are 14 residues in the CDR3. Germline assignment: CDR1 MRHNA and CDR2 SNTAGT. V lost 0 bases and J 5 bases, leaving 10 bases between the germline ends. The CDR3 DNA reads as TGTGCCAGCAGTGACTCGAGTATTGCGACTGAAGCTTTCTTT. Translation: CASSDSSIATEAFF.

The chain employs TRBV30 and TRBJ1-5, with D possibly matching TRBD1 (5 bases). The V end lost 3 bases, the J end lost 3 bases, and 9 bases lay between the germline ends. The CDR3 runs to 13 residues. Germline V gene lookup returns CDR1 GTSNPN and CDR2 SVGIG (reference sequence). The CDR3 DNA is TGTGCCTGGAGCCCGGGACTCAATCAGCCCCAGCATTTT. Protein: CAWSPGLNQPQHF.

The chain has TRBV7-8 and TRBJ2-1, with TRBD1 matching 9 bases. The CDR3 runs to 17 residues. Germline CDR1 is SGHVS and CDR2 is FQNEAQ. The V gene end was trimmed by 2 bases and the J gene end by 3 bases; junction bases not matched to a gene: 8. DNA for the CDR3: TGTGCCAGCAGCTTAAATATAGGGACAGGGATCTACAATGAGCAGTTCTTC. Its translation: CASSLNIGTGIYNEQFF.

The genes are TRBV5-1 and TRBJ1-2, with D possibly being TRBD1 (5 bases). The germline gives CDR1 SGHRS, CDR2 YFSETQ. Trimming pared 5 bases from V and 6 bases from J, leaving 17 bases between. The CDR3 covers 14 residues. For the CDR3, the DNA is TGCGCCAGCAGTCCCGGGGCGGGGTCGGATGGCTACACCTTC. Translating it yields CASSPGAGSDGYTF.

This chain joins TRBV5-1 and TRBJ1-1; 7 bases align to TRBD1. Germline values: CDR1 SGHRS, CDR2 YFSETQ. The CDR3 covers 18 residues. V was clipped by 0 bases and J by 0 bases; unmatched bases: 11. For the CDR3, the DNA is TGCGCCAGCAGCTTGGTGGGGCCACAGGGGACAATGAACACTGAAGCTTTCTTT. Translating it yields CASSLVGPQGTMNTEAFF. The whole variable domain, filled in from reference TRBV5-1 and TRBJ1-1, reads KAGVTQTPRYLIKTRGQQVTLSCSPISGHRSVSWYQQTPGQGLQFLFEYFSETQRNKGNFPGRFSGRQFSNSRSEMNVSTLELGDSALYLCASSLVGPQGTMNTEAFFGQGTRLTVV.

This chain joins TRBV7-3 and TRBJ2-5; D is perhaps TRBD1 (6 bases). The ends were cut back, 6 bases at V and 4 bases at J, with 15 bases in the middle. The CDR3 is 14 amino acids. Germline values: CDR1 SGHTA, CDR2 FQGTGA. CDR3 sequence reads: CASSSTGSRETQYF. CDR3 coding DNA: TGTGCCAGCAGTTCAACAGGGTCCAGAGAGACCCAGTACTTC.

This clone was recorded once. This rearrangement joins TRBV6-1 to TRBJ2-5; D possibly corresponds to TRBD1 (6 bases). Trimming left V 2 bases short and J 7 bases short, with 17 bases between. CDR3 length: 15 amino acids. CDR1 MNHNS and CDR2 SASEGT come from the germline V gene. CDR3 DNA sequence: TGTGCCAGCAGTGAAACGTTCGGGACACCGGGGACCCAGTACTTC. Translation gives CASSETFGTPGTQYF.

This clone has just one count. The chain uses TRBV11-3 and TRBJ2-6, with D possibly matching TRBD1 (5 bases). CDR1 SGHNT and CDR2 YENEEA come from the germline V gene. The CDR3 has 17 residues. Trimming removed 5 bases from V and 3 bases from J, with 17 bases in between. The CDR3 loop is CASSQRVTGVGANVLTF. The CDR3 DNA reads as TGTGCCAGCAGCCAAAGGGTTACAGGTGTTGGGGCCAACGTCCTGACTTTC.

CDR3 residues: CASSKGASAKPDTQYF. CDR3 bases: TGTGCCAGCAGTAAGGGCGCTAGCGCTAAACCAGATACGCAGTATTTT. This sequence joins TRBV28 and TRBJ2-3, with D perhaps matching TRBD2 (6 bases). Trimming stripped 5 bases from V and 4 bases from J, with 19 bases between. The length of the CDR3 is 16 residues. CDR1 MDHEN and CDR2 SYDVKM come from the germline V gene.

This chain connects TRBV7-9 to TRBJ1-4; 9 bases map to TRBD1. The length of the CDR3 is 17 residues. After removal of 5 bases from V and 6 bases from J, the junction contained 13 bases not matched to a gene. CDR1 and CDR2 from the germline V gene are SEHNR and FQNEAQ (reference sequence). The CDR3 spells CASSAQVAGQGYEKLFF. The DNA of the CDR3 is TGTGCCAGCAGCGCCCAGGTCGCGGGACAGGGATATGAAAAACTGTTTTTT.

The rearrangement joins TRBV2 to TRBJ2-3, with TRBD1 matching over 8 bases. The CDR3 extends over 17 amino acids. V was clipped by 5 bases and J by 1 base; unmatched bases: 11. In germline, CDR1 is SNHLY, CDR2 FYNNEI. The CDR3 DNA reads as TGTGCCAGCAGTCCCCGACAGGGGTGGGTCGGCACAGATACGCAGTATTTT. Protein sequence: CASSPRQGWVGTDTQYF.

The genes are TRBV11-1 and TRBJ2-3; 8 nucleotides match TRBD1. V gave up 5 bases and J gave up 2 bases; unmatched junction bases: 6. The CDR3 runs to 15 residues. Per the germline V gene, CDR1 is SGHAT and CDR2 is FQDESV (reference sequence). CDR3 loop: CASSPRQGPTDTQYF. In DNA form, the CDR3 reads TGTGCCAGCAGCCCCAGACAGGGGCCCACAGATACGCAGTATTTT.

This chain links TRBV6-1 with TRBJ1-2; D unresolved. V was shortened by 2 bases and J by 3 bases, with 7 bases between the two germline ends. Germline values: CDR1 MNHNS, CDR2 SASEGT. CDR3 length: 13 amino acids. CDR3 residues: CASSESRDYGYTF. CDR3 DNA: TGTGCCAGCAGTGAATCACGGGACTATGGCTACACCTTC.

V usage is TRBV28 and J usage is TRBJ2-7, with D perhaps TRBD2 (5 bases). The CDR3 runs to 16 residues. Germline CDR1 is MDHEN and CDR2 is SYDVKM. V gave up 4 bases and J gave up 2 bases, with 18 bases separating them. DNA for the CDR3: TGTGCCAGCAGTTCCCCCCCTACTAGTTCCCCCTACGAGCAGTACTTC. Protein: CASSSPPTSSPYEQYF.

The V and J genes are TRBV27 and TRBJ2-5, with 9 bases fitting TRBD1. J lost 4 bases, V lost 0 bases, and 0 bases had no gene match. CDR3 length equals 14 residues. Germline V gene data show CDR1 as MNHEY and CDR2 as SMNVEV (reference sequence). DNA of the CDR3: TGTGCCAGCAGTTTATCGGGACAGGGAGAGACCCAGTACTTC. It specifies CASSLSGQGETQYF.

The count of this clone is one. The chain recombines TRBV12-5 with TRBJ2-1; D unclear. Germline values: CDR1 LGHNT, CDR2 FRNRAP. The ends were cut back, 4 bases at V and 0 bases at J, with 10 bases in the middle. This CDR3 is 15 amino acids long. Here the CDR3 reads CASGSDISSYNEQFF. CDR3 nucleotide sequence: TGTGCTAGTGGTTCTGACATTAGCTCCTACAATGAGCAGTTCTTC.

The chain links TRBV5-1 to TRBJ2-5, with TRBD2 as a possible D gene (6 bases). V shed 2 bases and J shed 5 bases, with 13 bases lying between them. Germline V gene sequence: CDR1 SGHRS, CDR2 YFSETQ. The CDR3 spans 14 residues. The CDR3 nucleotides are TGCGCCAGCAGCTTTGGGGGGACTGCGGAGACCCAGTACTTC. Protein sequence: CASSFGGTAETQYF.

The V and J genes are TRBV7-6 and TRBJ2-5, with 11 bases lining up with TRBD2. After removal of 5 bases from V and 5 bases from J, the junction contained 10 bases not matched to a gene. This CDR3 spans 16 amino acids. The germline CDR1 and CDR2 sequences are SGHVS and FNYEAQ. The CDR3 is CASSPGVAGGLETQYF. Written as DNA, the CDR3 is TGTGCCAGCAGCCCTGGGGTAGCGGGGGGGCTGGAGACCCAGTACTTC.

The rearrangement links TRBV27 to TRBJ2-1; D unclear. The CDR3 totals 13 residues. Germline CDR1 is MNHEY and CDR2 is SMNVEV (reference sequence). V shed 4 bases and J shed 2 bases, with 6 bases lying between them. CDR3 protein: CASSSRTYNEQFF. Written as DNA, the CDR3 is TGTGCCAGCAGTTCTAGAACCTACAATGAGCAGTTCTTC.